These T cell receptor beta chains were read from a single sample in a study of T cell changes during pregnancy in multiple sclerosis. The data were produced by immunoSEQ multiplex PCR, yet TCRdb's version contains in-frame clones alone and is incomplete. Of about 61,000 clones in the sample, over 80% are singletons; the top ten hold roughly 0.89%. The sequenced sample was peripheral blood, obtained in the first trimester of pregnancy. The receptors were sampled from a female donor in good health, enrolled as a control in a pregnancy study. Both conserved end residues are part of each CDR3. Fields, in order: CDR3 protein, CDR3 DNA, D gene, V gene, J gene, clone size. D genes are given only for firm matches. Rows give clone size only sometimes, using once, few, many, or a class for an expanded clone.

CAWRTSGEETQYF	TGTGCCTGGCGGACTAGCGGGGAAGAGACCCAGTACTTC	TRBD2	TRBV30	TRBJ2-5	once
CASSFDRGNGNTIYF	TGTGCCAGCAGCTTTGACAGGGGGAATGGAAACACCATATATTTT	TRBD1	TRBV5-6	TRBJ1-3	-
CASSQDPSGGEQYF	TGCGCCAGCAGCCAAGATCCTAGCGGGGGCGAGCAGTACTTC	TRBD2	TRBV4-3	TRBJ2-7	-
CAWSARLGDEQYF	TGTGCCTGGAGTGCCCGACTAGGTGATGAGCAGTACTTC	-	TRBV30	TRBJ2-7	-
CASLAHVGGGVYEQYF	TGTGCCAGCCTAGCCCACGTTGGGGGGGGCGTTTACGAGCAGTACTTC	-	TRBV7-2	TRBJ2-7	-
CASKMDRVNSPLHF	TGTGCCAGCAAAATGGACAGGGTGAATTCACCCCTCCACTTT	TRBD1	TRBV5-4	TRBJ1-6	-
CASSLPTGNPYEQYF	TGTGCCAGCAGCCTCCCGACAGGGAATCCCTACGAGCAGTACTTC	TRBD1	TRBV5-4	TRBJ2-7	-
CASSVYSTGELDGYTF	TGTGCCAGCAGTGTTTACTCGACAGGGGAATTGGATGGCTACACCTTC	TRBD1	TRBV27	TRBJ1-2	-
CASSATGASPYEQYF	TGTGCCAGCAGCGCCACAGGGGCCTCCCCCTACGAGCAGTACTTC	TRBD1	TRBV9	TRBJ2-7	-
CSVDWRDEAFF	TGCAGCGTTGATTGGAGAGATGAAGCTTTCTTT	-	TRBV29-1	TRBJ1-1	-
CASSLAGDTEAFF	TGTGCCAGCAGCTTGGCAGGGGACACTGAAGCTTTCTTT	-	TRBV5-5	TRBJ1-1	-
CAISGTGFREKLFF	TGTGCCATCAGTGGGACAGGGTTTAGGGAAAAACTGTTTTTT	TRBD1	TRBV10-3	TRBJ1-4	-
CSARRSAQYF	TGCAGTGCTAGGAGGTCCGCGCAGTATTTT	-	TRBV20-1	TRBJ2-3	-
CASSLSGERVYGYTF	TGTGCCAGCAGCTTATCAGGGGAGAGAGTCTATGGCTACACCTTC	-	TRBV5-8	TRBJ1-2	-
CASSPGLAGTGELFF	TGTGCCAGTAGTCCGGGACTAGCGGGTACCGGGGAGCTGTTTTTT	TRBD2	TRBV19	TRBJ2-2	-
CASSQGATGGTDTQYF	TGTGCCAGCAGCCAAGGGGCGACGGGGGGCACAGATACGCAGTATTTT	-	TRBV7-3	TRBJ2-3	-
CATRRTSGVISSYNEQFF	TGTGCCACCAGGCGGACTAGCGGGGTTATTAGCTCCTACAATGAGCAGTTCTTC	TRBD2	TRBV15	TRBJ2-1	-
CASSLGSGFRDGYTF	TGTGCCAGCAGCTTAGGGTCGGGGTTTCGTGACGGCTACACCTTC	-	TRBV7-8	TRBJ1-2	-
CASSLSAGSDTQYF	TGTGCCAGCAGCTTAAGTGCGGGATCAGATACGCAGTATTTT	-	TRBV7-3	TRBJ2-3	-
CASTPRDRGLNEQFF	TGTGCCAGCACCCCTCGGGACAGGGGGCTCAATGAGCAGTTCTTC	TRBD1	TRBV6-1	TRBJ2-1	-
CASGRGAGDTEAFF	TGTGCCAGCGGGCGGGGGGCAGGGGACACTGAAGCTTTCTTT	-	TRBV5-6	TRBJ1-1	-
CASSMGQDSNQPQHF	TGTGCCAGCAGCATGGGACAGGATAGCAATCAGCCCCAGCATTTT	TRBD1	TRBV2	TRBJ1-5	once
CASSLPRGGGYTDTQYF	TGTGCCAGTAGTTTACCACGCGGGGGGGGATACACAGATACGCAGTATTTT	TRBD2	TRBV19	TRBJ2-3	-
CASSRGGTRGAGDTQYF	TGCGCCAGCAGCCGGGGAGGGACCCGGGGGGCGGGGGATACGCAGTATTTT	-	TRBV4-3	TRBJ2-3	-
CASFRGRNTEAFF	TGTGCCAGTTTCAGGGGGCGCAATACTGAAGCTTTCTTT	TRBD1	TRBV6-5	TRBJ1-1	-
CASSPPHLSSGNTIYF	TGTGCCAGCAGCCCCCCGCACCTGAGCTCTGGAAACACCATATATTTT	-	TRBV9	TRBJ1-3	-
CASSLGQVNSPLHF	TGCGCCAGCAGCTTGGGACAGGTTAATTCACCCCTCCACTTT	-	TRBV5-1	TRBJ1-6	-
CASSLGTGLSNQPQHF	TGTGCCAGCAGCTTAGGGACAGGGTTAAGCAATCAGCCCCAGCATTTT	TRBD1	TRBV7-8	TRBJ1-5	-
CASSGGGNEQFF	TGTGCCAGCAGCGGGGGGGGGAATGAGCAGTTCTTC	TRBD2	TRBV11-3	TRBJ2-1	-
CASSLRDRGHEQYF	TGTGCCAGCAGTTTAAGGGACAGGGGTCACGAGCAGTACTTC	TRBD1	TRBV27	TRBJ2-7	-
CASSRPGNTIYF	TGTGCCAGCAGTCGCCCAGGGAACACCATATATTTT	-	TRBV27	TRBJ1-3	-
CASTWAGGDTDTQYF	TGTGCCAGCACCTGGGCGGGGGGGGACACAGATACGCAGTATTTT	TRBD2	TRBV27	TRBJ2-3	-
CAWSTPTGPGNTIYF	TGTGCCTGGAGTACCCCGACAGGGCCTGGAAACACCATATATTTT	TRBD1	TRBV30	TRBJ1-3	-
CASSSGQVYEQYF	TGCGCCAGCAGCTCGGGACAGGTCTACGAGCAGTACTTC	TRBD1	TRBV5-1	TRBJ2-7	few
CASSFVQGREQYF	TGTGCCAGCAGCTTTGTACAGGGACGCGAGCAGTACTTC	-	TRBV7-3	TRBJ2-7	few
CASSDGTGGNYGYTF	TGCGCCAGCAGCGATGGGACAGGGGGTAACTATGGCTACACCTTC	TRBD1	TRBV5-1	TRBJ1-2	-
CAWTANYGYTF	TGTGCCTGGACAGCTAACTATGGCTACACCTTC	-	TRBV30	TRBJ1-2	few
CASSLDPGGYPFSYEQYF	TGTGCCAGCAGCCTAGACCCAGGGGGCTACCCTTTTTCCTACGAGCAGTACTTC	TRBD1	TRBV5-4	TRBJ2-7	-
CAWRRSGATNEKLFF	TGTGCCTGGAGGCGTTCGGGTGCAACTAATGAAAAACTGTTTTTT	-	TRBV30	TRBJ1-4	-
CASSQGGLGNTGELFF	TGCGCCAGCAGCCAGGGTGGACTGGGGAACACCGGGGAGCTGTTTTTT	-	TRBV4-1	TRBJ2-2	once